This passage covers 5 T cell receptor beta chains from one sample sequenced in a study of cytomegalovirus exposure and HLA in healthy donors. Primers included in the PCR were 60 Vbeta and 13 Jbeta primers. The assay was immunoSEQ multiplex PCR, and TCRdb's table has in-frame clones only and misses some. This sample's clone table lists 53,000 or so clones. Sequencing was done on a sample of PBMCs. All receptors derive from a man between 18 and 35 years old in good health and CMV-seropositive.

The chain combines TRBV7-2 with TRBJ2-7, with 7 bases aligning to TRBD2. The CDR3 is 16 amino acids. The germline CDR1 and CDR2 sequences are SGHTA and FQGNSA. V dropped 5 bases and J dropped 0; count of bases not matched to a gene: 10. The CDR3 sequence is CASSPNIGGSSYEQYF. In DNA, the CDR3 is TGTGCCAGCAGCCCAAATATCGGCGGGAGCTCCTACGAGCAGTACTTC.

The chain has TRBV15 and TRBJ2-3; TRBD2 matches 7 bases. V trimming: 1 base; J trimming: 0 bases; junction bases outside the gene matches: 4. Germline CDR1 and CDR2: LNHNV and YYDKDF (reference sequence). This CDR3 spans 16 amino acids. CDR3 sequence: CATSRGTSASTDTQYF. DNA for the CDR3: TGTGCCACCAGCAGAGGTACTAGCGCCAGCACAGATACGCAGTATTTT.

The chain links TRBV30 to TRBJ2-1, with unresolved D. V dropped 0 bases and J dropped 9 bases, with 18 bases sitting between them. Germline CDR1 and CDR2: GTSNPN and SVGIG (reference sequence). The CDR3 is made up of 15 amino acids. The chain's CDR3 is CAWSVIMRRTVEQFF. CDR3 DNA: TGTGCCTGGAGTGTAATCATGCGGCGAACGGTTGAGCAGTTCTTC.

J is TRBJ2-7 and V is TRBV9; the D gene is possibly TRBD1 (5 bases). The germline CDR1 and CDR2 sequences are SGDLS and YYNGEE. Trimming shortened V by 4 bases and J by 2 bases, and 10 bases separated the two germline ends. The CDR3 is 13 amino acids. CDR3 residues: CASSPTATYEQYF. Written as DNA, the CDR3 is TGTGCCAGCAGCCCGACAGCTACCTACGAGCAGTACTTC.

The chain carries TRBV7-3 and TRBJ2-2; perhaps TRBD2 as D (6 bases). CDR3 length: 15 amino acids. V lost 6 bases and J lost 2, with 13 bases in between. From germline, CDR1 is SGHTA and CDR2 FQGTGA. The CDR3 loop reads CASRGTRLNTGELFF. In DNA, the CDR3 is TGTGCCAGCAGGGGGACTCGACTTAACACCGGGGAGCTGTTTTTT.